The next 24 T cell receptor beta chains were all read from a single sample in a study of HIV-infected patients and healthy controls. TCRdb reprocessed the 5' RACE reads with MiXCR, giving one entry per CDR3 protein. The sample consists of 70,000 or so distinct CDR3 sequences, about 16% of them appearing once. Source material: CD4+ T cells from blood. These receptors were taken from a human donor in good health.

This clonotype has only a few counts. The chain has TRBV10-3 and TRBJ1-1; D gene unclear. CDR3 length equals 14 residues. Germline-derived CDR1 and CDR2 are ENHRY and SYGVKD. The ends were cut back, 0 bases at V and 6 bases at J, with 11 bases in the middle. CDR3 DNA: TGTGCCATCAGTGAGTCGACGGCGGAGTCTGAAGCTTTCTTT. This sequence encodes CAISESTAESEAFF.

In its sample, this clonotype was seen many times. The chain uses TRBV10-3 and TRBJ2-1; 10 nucleotides match TRBD1. With V trimmed by 7 bases and J by 6 bases, 6 bases remained unmatched. Germline assignment: CDR1 ENHRY and CDR2 SYGVKD. This CDR3 has 14 residues. The CDR3 is CAINRDRGANEQFF. For the CDR3, the DNA is TGTGCCATCAACCGGGACAGGGGAGCCAATGAGCAGTTCTTC.

There are many counts of this clonotype. The gene calls are TRBV7-9 and TRBJ1-1; no definite D call. Germline V gene lookup returns CDR1 SEHNR and CDR2 FQNEAQ (reference sequence). The CDR3 contains 13 residues. Trimming shortened V by 5 bases and J by 3 bases, and 10 bases separated the two germline ends. CDR3 sequence: CASSPTGYTEAFF. For the CDR3, the DNA is TGTGCCAGCAGCCCTACCGGATACACTGAAGCTTTCTTT. The whole variable domain, remainder taken from reference TRBV7-9 and TRBJ1-1, is DTGVSQNPRHKITKRGQNVTFRCDPISEHNRLYWYRQTLGQGPEFLTYFQNEAQLEKSRLLSDRFSAERPKGSFSTLEIQRTEQGDSAMYLCASSPTGYTEAFFGQGTRLTVV.

The rearrangement uses TRBV7-2 and TRBJ2-7; D tentatively reads TRBD1 or TRBD2 (5 bases each). CDR3 length: 11 amino acids. V shed 5 bases and J shed 6 bases, with 8 bases lying between them. From germline, CDR1 is SGHTA and CDR2 FQGNSA. CDR3: CASSIGTEQYF. CDR3 bases: TGTGCCAGCAGCATAGGGACCGAGCAGTACTTC.

This clonotype was observed at least ten times. This chain joins TRBV2 and TRBJ2-3; D is possibly TRBD2 (6 bases). With 7 bases removed from V and 3 bases from J, the gap between germline ends came to 14 bases. The CDR3 is made up of 14 amino acids. Germline CDR1 is SNHLY and CDR2 is FYNNEI. Here the CDR3 reads CASTLGRKTDTQYF. The CDR3 DNA follows: TGTGCCAGCACCCTAGGGAGGAAGACAGATACGCAGTATTTT. Complete variable domain (other parts from reference TRBV2 and TRBJ2-3): EPEVTQTPSHQVTQMGQEVILRCVPISNHLYFYWYRQILGQKVEFLVSFYNNEISEKSEIFDDQFSVERPDGSNFTLKIRSTKLEDSAMYFCASTLGRKTDTQYFGPGTRLTVL.

This clonotype was detected ten times or more. The chain couples TRBV20-1 to TRBJ2-5; 8 bases match TRBD2. This CDR3 spans 14 amino acids. The germline CDR1 and CDR2 sequences are DFQATT and SNEGSKA (reference sequence). The ends lost 5 bases at V and 0 bases at J; junction bases unmatched: 5. The CDR3 coding sequence is TGCAGTGCTCAATTAGCGGGGTACCAAGAGACCCAGTACTTC. Protein: CSAQLAGYQETQYF.

In its sample, this clonotype was seen a few times. The chain has TRBV11-2 and TRBJ1-5; tentatively, D is TRBD1 (5 bases). V shed 1 base and J shed 2 bases, with 15 bases lying between them. The germline V gene has CDR1 SGHAT and CDR2 FQNNGV. CDR3 size: 17 residues. CDR3 in DNA: TGTGCCAGCAGCTTAGGCCGGGGCGTGGAGGGCAATCAGCCCCAGCATTTT. This codes for CASSLGRGVEGNQPQHF.

This clonotype has a count of ten or more. The chain links TRBV6-1 to TRBJ2-3, with D perhaps TRBD2 (6 bases). Germline lookup yields CDR1 MNHNS and CDR2 SASEGT. The CDR3 extends over 14 amino acids. V lost 7 bases and J 6 bases, leaving 17 bases between the germline ends. CDR3 amino acids: CASIVRQLADTQYF. The DNA of the CDR3 is TGTGCCAGCATCGTTAGGCAACTAGCTGATACGCAGTATTTT.

The chain combines TRBV7-6 with TRBJ2-1, with TRBD2 as a possible D gene (6 bases). CDR1 and CDR2 (germline): SGHVS, FNYEAQ. The CDR3 is 15 residues long. Between the trimmed V and J ends, which lost 6 bases and 5 bases, there was a span of 17 bases. CDR3 loop: CASRSAGGSHNEQFF. CDR3 coding DNA: TGTGCCAGCAGATCCGCCGGGGGTTCCCACAATGAGCAGTTCTTC.

This clonotype was observed at least ten times. The gene calls are TRBV28 and TRBJ2-5; 12 bases are shared with TRBD1. From germline, CDR1 is MDHEN and CDR2 SYDVKM. V was clipped by 1 base and J by 6 bases; unmatched bases: 9. The CDR3 covers 17 residues. DNA of the CDR3: TGTGCCAGCAGTTTATATCGGCCGGGACAGGGGGCGAAGACCCAGTACTTC. Translated, it gives CASSLYRPGQGAKTQYF.

In this sample, this clonotype turned up many times. Mismatch with germline at one junction end may stem from a read error. The V and J genes are TRBV6-5 and TRBJ2-3; no reliable D call. Germline V gives CDR1 MNHEY, CDR2 SVGAGI. This CDR3 contains 11 residues. CDR3 nucleotide sequence: TGTGCGAGCATCAGAGGAGATACGCAGTATTTT. Translation gives CASIRGDTQYF.

This clonotype was seen only a few times. This chain links TRBV19 with TRBJ1-3; D is unclear. The CDR3 totals 15 residues. Trimming shortened V by 6 bases and J by 0 bases, and 12 bases separated the two germline ends. Germline V gene lookup returns CDR1 LNHDA and CDR2 SQIVND (reference sequence). The CDR3 bases are TGTGCCAGTAGCCCGACATCCTCCTCTGGAAACACCATATATTTT. It is translated as CASSPTSSSGNTIYF.

This clonotype was detected a few times. The rearrangement uses TRBV20-1 and TRBJ2-7, with 8 bases identical to TRBD1. CDR1 and CDR2 from the germline V gene are DFQATT and SNEGSKA (reference sequence). V lost 0 bases, J lost 3 bases, and 4 bases stayed unmatched. CDR3 length equals 14 residues. In nucleotides, the CDR3 is TGCAGTGCTAGAGATAGGACAGGGAGCTACGAGCAGTACTTC. This codes for CSARDRTGSYEQYF.

This clonotype was detected only a few times. The CDR3 loop reads CASSLGLTREGTQYF. The CDR3 DNA reads TGTGCCAGCAGCCTAGGCCTCACTCGGGAGGGGACCCAGTACTTC. V usage is TRBV11-2 and J usage is TRBJ2-5; 8 bases are a match to TRBD2. V shed 5 bases, J shed 7 bases, and the junction held 12 bases outside the gene matches. The CDR3 extends over 15 amino acids. Germline V gene data show CDR1 as SGHAT and CDR2 as FQNNGV. The variable domain in full, with the rest retrieved from reference TRBV11-2 and TRBJ2-5, is EAGVAQSPRYKIIEKRQSVAFWCNPISGHATLYWYQQILGQGPKLLIQFQNNGVVDDSQLPKDRFSAERLKGVDSTLKIQPAKLEDSAVYLCASSLGLTREGTQYFGPGTRLLVL.

This chain connects TRBV29-1 to TRBJ2-1, with D possibly matching TRBD1 (6 bases). The CDR3 totals 9 residues. The germline V and J ends were trimmed by 7 bases and 10 bases, with 8 bases remaining between them. The germline gives CDR1 SQVTM, CDR2 ANQGSEA. The CDR3 reads CSAGQEQFF. DNA of the CDR3: TGCAGCGCAGGACAGGAGCAGTTCTTC.

Many counts were recorded for this clonotype. The chain uses TRBV11-3 and TRBJ1-1, with D hard to call. Germline CDR1 SGHNT, CDR2 YENEEA. Trimming stripped 5 bases from V and 2 bases from J, with 6 bases between. The CDR3 runs to 12 residues. CDR3 sequence (DNA): TGTGCCAGCAGCCATTCCAACACTGAAGCTTTCTTT. This translates into CASSHSNTEAFF.

The chain combines TRBV2 with TRBJ1-5; no firm D call. This CDR3 has 14 residues. Trimming shortened V by 8 bases and J by 2 bases, and 13 bases separated the two germline ends. Germline assignment: CDR1 SNHLY and CDR2 FYNNEI. The CDR3: CASRAALGNQPQHF. In nucleotides, the CDR3 is TGTGCCAGCCGGGCAGCGTTAGGCAATCAGCCCCAGCATTTT.

There are many counts of this clonotype. The chain links TRBV12-3 or TRBV12-4 to TRBJ1-1; D gene unclear. Trimming stripped 6 bases from V and 5 bases from J, with 13 bases between. The CDR3 loop spans 13 amino acids. CDR3 in DNA: TGTGCCAGCAGGACGGACGGACTAACTGAAGCTTTCTTT. This translates into CASRTDGLTEAFF.

The V gene is TRBV24-1, the J gene TRBJ2-2; 8 positions match TRBD1. Losses at the gene ends were 3 bases for V and 4 bases for J; bases not matched to a gene: 12. The CDR3 is made up of 18 amino acids. CDR1 and CDR2 (germline): KGHDR, SFDVKD. CDR3 sequence reads: CATSDPGGAYLTTGELFF. Written as DNA, the CDR3 is TGTGCCACCAGTGATCCAGGGGGCGCGTATTTGACCACCGGGGAGCTGTTTTTT.

This clonotype occurred many times. This chain joins TRBV6-1 and TRBJ2-7; 7 nucleotides match TRBD1. This CDR3 comprises 14 residues. Trimming at V came to 3 bases and at J to 7 bases, leaving 9 bases not matched to a gene. Germline-derived CDR1 and CDR2 are MNHNS and SASEGT. The CDR3 protein is CASSDDRVPREQYF. In nucleotides, the CDR3 is TGTGCCAGCAGTGACGACAGGGTTCCGCGTGAGCAGTACTTC.

This chain uses TRBV9 with TRBJ2-1; 7 positions match TRBD2. The CDR3 extends over 16 amino acids. Germline V lookup: CDR1 SGDLS, CDR2 YYNGEE. After removal of 1 base from V and 7 bases from J, the junction contained 11 bases not matched to a gene. For the CDR3, the DNA is TGTGCCAGCAGCGTATTCCGGACTAGGGATGGGAATGAGCAGTTCTTC. It translates to CASSVFRTRDGNEQFF.

The chain links TRBV7-9 to TRBJ2-1, with D unresolved. V gave up 3 bases and J gave up 2 bases, with 11 bases separating them. Germline V gives CDR1 SEHNR, CDR2 FQNEAQ (reference sequence). The length of the CDR3 is 15 residues. The CDR3 DNA sequence: TGTGCCAGCAGCTTGTATCTAGGTCCCTACAATGAGCAGTTCTTC. Amino acids: CASSLYLGPYNEQFF.

There are a few counts of this clonotype. V gene TRBV10-3 combines with J gene TRBJ2-1; the D is unclear. Germline V gene lookup returns CDR1 ENHRY and CDR2 SYGVKD. V dropped 3 bases and J dropped 4 bases, with 7 bases sitting between them. The CDR3 is 13 amino acids. The CDR3 bases are TGTGCCATCAGTGACGGGCCGTACAATGAGCAGTTCTTC. Amino acid sequence: CAISDGPYNEQFF.

The V gene is TRBV7-9, the J gene TRBJ2-5, with D unresolved. Germline CDR1 is SEHNR and CDR2 is FQNEAQ (reference sequence). The CDR3 consists of 12 residues. With 5 bases removed from V and 5 bases from J, the gap between germline ends came to 9 bases. The CDR3 nucleotides are TGTGCCAGCAGCCTCACCTCGGAGACCCAGTACTTC. Protein sequence: CASSLTSETQYF.